This T cell receptor beta chain was obtained from a study of control samples from healthy donors and cancer patients. Sequencing used immunoSEQ multiplex PCR; TCRdb keeps in-frame clones, though not all of them. The sample holds 170,000 or so clones, 85% to 95% seen once. Germline CDR1 is SEHNR and CDR2 is FQNEAQ (reference sequence). Deletions cut 1 base from V and 5 bases from J, with 10 bases between. There are 14 residues in the CDR3. The source material was blood. The chain recombines TRBV7-9 with TRBJ2-3; tentatively, D is TRBD1 or TRBD2 (6 bases each). The receptor was isolated from a man younger than 30 in good health. The CDR3 bases are TGTGCCAGCAGCTTAGGGGGGGCAATAGATACGCAGTATTTT. Protein product: CASSLGGAIDTQYF.